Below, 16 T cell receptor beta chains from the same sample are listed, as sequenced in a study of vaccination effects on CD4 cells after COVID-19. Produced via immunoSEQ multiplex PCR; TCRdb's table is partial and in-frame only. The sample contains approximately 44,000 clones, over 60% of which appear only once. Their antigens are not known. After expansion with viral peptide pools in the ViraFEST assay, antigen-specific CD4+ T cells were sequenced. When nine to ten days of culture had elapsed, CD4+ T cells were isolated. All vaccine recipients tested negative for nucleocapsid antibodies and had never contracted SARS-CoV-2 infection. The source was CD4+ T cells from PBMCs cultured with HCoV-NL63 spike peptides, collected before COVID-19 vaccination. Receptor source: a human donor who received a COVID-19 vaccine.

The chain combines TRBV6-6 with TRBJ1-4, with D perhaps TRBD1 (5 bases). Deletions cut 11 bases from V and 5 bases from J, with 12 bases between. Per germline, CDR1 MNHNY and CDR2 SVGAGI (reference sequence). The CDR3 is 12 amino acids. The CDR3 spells CAVKRGNEKLFF. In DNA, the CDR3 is TGTGCCGTAAAACGGGGGAATGAAAAACTGTTTTTT.

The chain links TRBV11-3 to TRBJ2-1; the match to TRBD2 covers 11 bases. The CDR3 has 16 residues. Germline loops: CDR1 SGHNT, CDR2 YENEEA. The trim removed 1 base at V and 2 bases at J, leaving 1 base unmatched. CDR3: CASSLGLAGTYNEQFF. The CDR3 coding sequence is TGTGCCAGCAGCTTAGGACTAGCGGGAACCTACAATGAGCAGTTCTTC.

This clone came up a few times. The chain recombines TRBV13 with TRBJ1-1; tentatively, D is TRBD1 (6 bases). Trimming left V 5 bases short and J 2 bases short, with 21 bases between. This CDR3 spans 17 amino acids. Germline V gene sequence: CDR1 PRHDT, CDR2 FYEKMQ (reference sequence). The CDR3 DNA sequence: TGTGCCAGCAGCCAAAGACAGGTAGACAATGTAAACACTGAAGCTTTCTTT. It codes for CASSQRQVDNVNTEAFF.

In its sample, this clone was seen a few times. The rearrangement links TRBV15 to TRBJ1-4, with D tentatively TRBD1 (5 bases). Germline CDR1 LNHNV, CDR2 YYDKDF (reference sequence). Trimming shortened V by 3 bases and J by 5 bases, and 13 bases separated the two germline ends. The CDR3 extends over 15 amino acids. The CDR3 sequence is CATSRGDSLNEKLFF. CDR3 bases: TGTGCCACCAGCAGGGGAGACAGTTTAAATGAAAAACTGTTTTTT.

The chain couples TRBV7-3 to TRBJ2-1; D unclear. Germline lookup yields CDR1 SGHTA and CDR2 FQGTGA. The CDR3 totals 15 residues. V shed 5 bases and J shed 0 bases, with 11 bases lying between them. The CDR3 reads CASSLALSSYNEQFF. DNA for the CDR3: TGTGCCAGCAGCCTGGCCTTGAGCTCCTACAATGAGCAGTTCTTC.

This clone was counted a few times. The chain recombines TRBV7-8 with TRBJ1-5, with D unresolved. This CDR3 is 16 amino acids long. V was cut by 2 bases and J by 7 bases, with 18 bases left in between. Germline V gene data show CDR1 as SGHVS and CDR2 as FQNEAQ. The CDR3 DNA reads TGTGCCAGCAGCTTAATCGGCGGCCCTAGCGGCCAGCCCCAGCATTTT. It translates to CASSLIGGPSGQPQHF.

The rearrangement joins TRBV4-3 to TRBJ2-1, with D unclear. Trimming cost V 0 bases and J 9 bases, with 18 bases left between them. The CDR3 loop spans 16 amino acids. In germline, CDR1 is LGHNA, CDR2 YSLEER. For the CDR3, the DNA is TGCGCCAGCAGCCAAGATCGGGCGTCTTTTAGGCGTGAGCAGTTCTTC. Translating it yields CASSQDRASFRREQFF.

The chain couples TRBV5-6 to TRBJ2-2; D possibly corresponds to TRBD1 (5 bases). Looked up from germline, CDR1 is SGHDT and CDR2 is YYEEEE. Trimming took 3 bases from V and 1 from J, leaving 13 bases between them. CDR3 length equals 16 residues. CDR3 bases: TGTGCCAGCAGCTCCGTAAAAGGGGAGAACACCGGGGAGCTGTTTTTT. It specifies CASSSVKGENTGELFF.

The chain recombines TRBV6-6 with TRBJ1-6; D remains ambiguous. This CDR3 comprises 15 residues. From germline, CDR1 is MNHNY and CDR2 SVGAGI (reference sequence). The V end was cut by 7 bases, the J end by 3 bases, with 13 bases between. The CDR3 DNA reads TGTGCCAGCACCCCCATGCCTAGCTATAATTCACCCCTCCACTTT. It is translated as CASTPMPSYNSPLHF.

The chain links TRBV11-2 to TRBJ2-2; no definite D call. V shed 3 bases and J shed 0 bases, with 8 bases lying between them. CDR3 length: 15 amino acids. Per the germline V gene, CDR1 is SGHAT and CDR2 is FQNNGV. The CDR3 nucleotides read TGTGCCAGCAGCTTCCGGACGGCGAACACCGGGGAGCTGTTTTTT. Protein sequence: CASSFRTANTGELFF.

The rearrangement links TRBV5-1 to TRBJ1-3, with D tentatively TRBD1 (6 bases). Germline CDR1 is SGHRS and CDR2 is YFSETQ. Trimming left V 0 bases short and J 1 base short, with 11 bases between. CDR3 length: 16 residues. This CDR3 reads CASSLAGGRSGNTIYF. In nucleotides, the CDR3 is TGCGCCAGCAGCTTGGCCGGGGGGCGATCTGGAAACACCATATATTTT.

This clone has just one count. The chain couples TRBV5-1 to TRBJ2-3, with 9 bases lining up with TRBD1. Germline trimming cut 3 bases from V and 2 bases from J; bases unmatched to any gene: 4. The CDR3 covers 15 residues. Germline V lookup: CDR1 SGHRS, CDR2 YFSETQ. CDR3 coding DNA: TGCGCCAGCAGCTCGAACAGGGGGCTCACAGATACGCAGTATTTT. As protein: CASSSNRGLTDTQYF.

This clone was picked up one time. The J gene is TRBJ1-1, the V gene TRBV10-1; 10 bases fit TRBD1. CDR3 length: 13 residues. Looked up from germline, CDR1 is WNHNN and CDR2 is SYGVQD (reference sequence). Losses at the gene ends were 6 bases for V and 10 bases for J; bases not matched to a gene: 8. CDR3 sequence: CASSQDRGRVAFF. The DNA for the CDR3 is TGCGCCAGCAGCCAAGACAGGGGGCGCGTAGCTTTCTTT.

The CDR3 protein is CASSLIPEYNEQFF. The DNA of the CDR3 is TGTGCCAGCAGCTTAATTCCAGAATACAATGAGCAGTTCTTC. The chain couples TRBV7-2 to TRBJ2-1; D unresolved. Trimming removed 2 bases at V and 4 bases at J, with 9 bases between. CDR1 is SGHTA, CDR2 FQGNSA, per germline. This CDR3 spans 14 amino acids. Based on the CDR3 plus reference TRBV7-2 and TRBJ2-1, the full variable domain is GAGVSQSPSNKVTEKGKDVELRCDPISGHTALYWYRQSLGQGLEFLIYFQGNSAPDKSGLPSDRFSAERTGGSVSTLTIQRTQQEDSAVYLCASSLIPEYNEQFFGPGTRLTVL.

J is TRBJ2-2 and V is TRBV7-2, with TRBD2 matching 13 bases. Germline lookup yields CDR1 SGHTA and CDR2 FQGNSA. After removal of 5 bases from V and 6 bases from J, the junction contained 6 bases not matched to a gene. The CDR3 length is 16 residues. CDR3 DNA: TGTGCCAGCAGCCCCAGACTAGCGGGGGGTGCCGGGGAGCTGTTTTTT. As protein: CASSPRLAGGAGELFF.

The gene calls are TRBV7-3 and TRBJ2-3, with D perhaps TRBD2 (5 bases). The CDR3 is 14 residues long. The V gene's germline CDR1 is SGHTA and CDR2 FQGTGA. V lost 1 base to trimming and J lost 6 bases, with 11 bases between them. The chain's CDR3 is CASSLRLNGDTQYF. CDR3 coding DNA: TGTGCCAGCAGCTTAAGACTAAATGGGGATACGCAGTATTTT. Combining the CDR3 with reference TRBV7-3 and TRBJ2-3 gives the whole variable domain GAGVSQTPSNKVTEKGKYVELRCDPISGHTALYWYRQSLGQGPEFLIYFQGTGAADDSGLPNDRFFAVRPEGSVSTLKIQRTERGDSAVYLCASSLRLNGDTQYFGPGTRLTVL.